This T cell receptor beta chain was recovered during a study of T cell responses to AZD1222 COVID-19 vaccine. Study observations and caveats: Targets within unmutated variant regions were reportedly found for nearly half of spike-specific TCRs. Spike-specific TCR breadth rose after two AZD1222 doses, and depth rose as well.

Here immunoSEQ multiplex PCR was the method, and the copy in TCRdb shows in-frame clones only, minus some. The sample records some 200,000 clones, roughly 91% being singletons. The CDR3 sequence is 15 residues long. Germline V CDR1 and CDR2: SGDLS, YYNGEE. V dropped 3 bases and J dropped 6; count of bases not matched to a gene: 6. As regards this clone: Its antigen is currently unknown.

This receptor was identified in an adult in good health. The chain links TRBV9 to TRBJ1-2; 12 nucleotides align to TRBD1. The sequencing used peripheral blood, collected on day 0 of AZD1222 vaccination. The CDR3, as DNA: TGTGCCAGCAGCGACCGGGACAGGGGGCCGAATGGCTACACCTTC. It encodes CASSDRDRGPNGYTF.